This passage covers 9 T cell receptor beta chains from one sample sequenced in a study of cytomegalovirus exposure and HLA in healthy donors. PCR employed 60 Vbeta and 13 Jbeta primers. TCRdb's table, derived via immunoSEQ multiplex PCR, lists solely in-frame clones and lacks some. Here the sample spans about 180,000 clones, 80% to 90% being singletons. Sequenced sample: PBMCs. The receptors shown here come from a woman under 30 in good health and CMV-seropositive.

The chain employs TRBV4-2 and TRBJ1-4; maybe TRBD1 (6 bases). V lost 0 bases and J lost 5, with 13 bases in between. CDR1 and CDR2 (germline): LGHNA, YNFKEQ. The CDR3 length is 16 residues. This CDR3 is CASSQEGTPGNEKLFF. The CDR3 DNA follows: TGTGCCAGCAGCCAAGAAGGGACACCGGGAAATGAAAAACTGTTTTTT.

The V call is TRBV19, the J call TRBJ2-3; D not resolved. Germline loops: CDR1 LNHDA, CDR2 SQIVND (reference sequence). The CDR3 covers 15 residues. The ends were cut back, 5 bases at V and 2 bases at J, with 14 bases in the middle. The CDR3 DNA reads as TGTGCCAGTAGTCCGCCCCTTAGCTACACAGATACGCAGTATTTT. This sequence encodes CASSPPLSYTDTQYF.

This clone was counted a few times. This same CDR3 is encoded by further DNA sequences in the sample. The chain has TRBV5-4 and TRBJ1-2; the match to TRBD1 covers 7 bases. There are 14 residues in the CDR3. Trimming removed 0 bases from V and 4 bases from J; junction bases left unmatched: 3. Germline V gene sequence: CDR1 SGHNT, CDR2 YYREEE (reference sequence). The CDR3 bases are TGTGCCAGCAGCTTGGTAGGGGGCCCCTATGGCTACACCTTC. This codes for CASSLVGGPYGYTF. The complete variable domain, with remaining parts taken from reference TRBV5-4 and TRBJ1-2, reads ETGVTQSPTHLIKTRGQQVTLRCSSQSGHNTVSWYQQALGQGPQFIFQYYREEENGRGNFPPRFSGLQFPNYSSELNVNALELDDSALYLCASSLVGGPYGYTFGSGTRLTVV.

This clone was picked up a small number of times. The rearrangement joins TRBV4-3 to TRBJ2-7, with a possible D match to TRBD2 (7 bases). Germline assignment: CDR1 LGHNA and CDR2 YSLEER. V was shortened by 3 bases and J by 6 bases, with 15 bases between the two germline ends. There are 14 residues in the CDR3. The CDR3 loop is CASSQGLGGGEQYF. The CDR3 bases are TGCGCCAGCAGCCAGGGGCTAGGGGGGGGCGAGCAGTACTTC.

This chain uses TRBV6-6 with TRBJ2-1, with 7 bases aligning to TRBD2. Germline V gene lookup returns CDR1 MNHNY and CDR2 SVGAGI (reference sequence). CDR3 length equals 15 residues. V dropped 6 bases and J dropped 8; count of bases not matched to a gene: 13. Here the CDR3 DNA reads TGTGCCAGCAGGGGGCAGCGGGGCCCCGGAGATGAGCAGTTCTTC. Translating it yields CASRGQRGPGDEQFF.

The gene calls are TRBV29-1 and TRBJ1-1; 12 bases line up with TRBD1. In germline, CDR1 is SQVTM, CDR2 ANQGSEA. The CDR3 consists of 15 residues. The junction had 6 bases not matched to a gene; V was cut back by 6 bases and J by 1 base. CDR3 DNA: TGCAGCGTCAAAAGGGACAGGGGGCAGAACACTGAAGCTTTCTTT. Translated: CSVKRDRGQNTEAFF.

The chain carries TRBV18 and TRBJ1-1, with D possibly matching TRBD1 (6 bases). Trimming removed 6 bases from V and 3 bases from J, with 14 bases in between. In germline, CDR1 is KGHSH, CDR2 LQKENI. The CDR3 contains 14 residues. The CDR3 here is CASSKTGFDTEAFF. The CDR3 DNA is TGTGCCAGCTCCAAAACAGGGTTCGACACTGAAGCTTTCTTT.

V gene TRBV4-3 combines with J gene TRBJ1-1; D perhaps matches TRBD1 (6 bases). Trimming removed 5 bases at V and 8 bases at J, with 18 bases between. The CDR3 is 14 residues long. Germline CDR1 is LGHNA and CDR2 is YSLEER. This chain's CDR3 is CASSVGRGTQEAFF. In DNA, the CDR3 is TGCGCCAGCAGCGTAGGGCGAGGGACACAAGAAGCTTTCTTT.

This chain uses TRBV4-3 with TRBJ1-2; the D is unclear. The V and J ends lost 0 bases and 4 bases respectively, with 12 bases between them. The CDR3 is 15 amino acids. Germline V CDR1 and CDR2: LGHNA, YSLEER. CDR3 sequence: CASSQDDAGLYGYTF. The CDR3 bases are TGCGCCAGCAGCCAAGATGACGCGGGCCTCTATGGCTACACCTTC.